These 24 T cell receptor beta chains came from one sample sequenced in a study of blood T cell repertoires in COVID-19. Measured with immunoSEQ multiplex PCR; TCRdb has only the in-frame clones, and not every one. Here the sample spans around 280,000 clones, around 86% being singletons. Sequenced sample: PBMCs or T cells enriched from blood (not recorded which). Every receptor here comes from a middle-aged woman who had recovered from COVID-19.

Only one count was recorded for this clone. The chain recombines TRBV5-4 with TRBJ2-1, with 7 bases matching TRBD2. Losses at the gene ends were 4 bases for V and 2 bases for J; bases not matched to a gene: 3. Germline CDR1 reads SGHNT; CDR2 reads YYREEE (reference sequence). The CDR3 is 14 amino acids. In nucleotides, the CDR3 is TGTGCCAGCAGCAACAGCGGGACCTACAATGAGCAGTTCTTC. Its translation: CASSNSGTYNEQFF. Full variable domain (rest looked up from reference TRBV5-4 and TRBJ2-1): ETGVTQSPTHLIKTRGQQVTLRCSSQSGHNTVSWYQQALGQGPQFIFQYYREEENGRGNFPPRFSGLQFPNYSSELNVNALELDDSALYLCASSNSGTYNEQFFGPGTRLTVL.

The chain links TRBV7-6 to TRBJ2-3; maybe TRBD2 (5 bases). V lost 1 base and J 1 base, leaving 15 bases between the germline ends. The CDR3 contains 17 residues. Germline loops: CDR1 SGHVS, CDR2 FNYEAQ. The CDR3 DNA sequence: TGTGCCAGCAGCTTAGGGCCCGGGGTTAGCGGCACAGATACGCAGTATTTT. Translated, it gives CASSLGPGVSGTDTQYF.

CDR3 residues: CASSMGQLNNQPQHF. The CDR3 region has the DNA TGTGCCAGTAGTATGGGACAGCTAAACAATCAGCCCCAGCATTTT. The chain employs TRBV19 and TRBJ1-5; the match to TRBD1 covers 7 bases. The V segment lost 3 bases and the J segment 3 bases; nucleotides outside the gene matches: 5. The CDR3 loop spans 15 amino acids. Germline CDR1 reads LNHDA; CDR2 reads SQIVND (reference sequence). Full variable domain (remainder filled in from reference TRBV19 and TRBJ1-5): DGGITQSPKYLFRKEGQNVTLSCEQNLNHDAMYWYRQDPGQGLRLIYYSQIVNDFQKGDIAEGYSVSREKKESFPLTVTSAQKNPTAFYLCASSMGQLNNQPQHFGDGTRLSIL.

V is TRBV19 and J is TRBJ1-5, with D maybe TRBD1 (6 bases). The CDR3 loop spans 16 amino acids. Germline values: CDR1 LNHDA, CDR2 SQIVND (reference sequence). Trimming took 5 bases from V and 3 from J, leaving 17 bases between them. This CDR3 is CASSLRTARANQPQHF. As DNA, the CDR3 is TGTGCCAGTAGTCTCCGGACAGCGAGAGCCAATCAGCCCCAGCATTTT.

This chain joins TRBV7-2 and TRBJ2-3; 9 nucleotides align to TRBD2. The CDR3 length is 16 residues. V trimming: 2 bases; J trimming: 1 base; junction bases outside the gene matches: 4. Germline V gene sequence: CDR1 SGHTA, CDR2 FQGNSA. The CDR3 coding sequence is TGTGCCAGCAGCTTACGACTAGCGGCCGGCACAGATACGCAGTATTTT. Translating gives CASSLRLAAGTDTQYF.

The J gene is TRBJ1-5, the V gene TRBV20-1; perhaps TRBD1 as D (6 bases). V lost 3 bases and J lost 5, with 23 bases in between. CDR3 size: 17 residues. Germline lookup yields CDR1 DFQATT and CDR2 SNEGSKA (reference sequence). The CDR3 region has the DNA TGCAGTGCTAGTCGGGGGGCCTATCTGAGGGAAGATCAGCCCCAGCATTTT. The encoded protein is CSASRGAYLREDQPQHF.

J is TRBJ1-6 and V is TRBV30; 7 nucleotides match TRBD1. Germline CDR1 and CDR2: GTSNPN and SVGIG (reference sequence). Germline trimming cut 3 bases from V and 8 bases from J; bases unmatched to any gene: 13. CDR3 length: 16 residues. The CDR3 DNA follows: TGTGCCTGGAGAAAGGGGGAACAGGGGATGTATTCACCCCTCCACTTT. The encoded protein is CAWRKGEQGMYSPLHF. Full variable domain (missing parts from reference TRBV30 and TRBJ1-6): SQTIHQWPATLVQPVGSPLSLECTVEGTSNPNLYWYRQAAGRGLQLLFYSVGIGQISSEVPQNLSASRPQDRQFILSSKKLLLSDSGFYLCAWRKGEQGMYSPLHFGNGTRLTVT.

Comments on this clone: The same CDR3 is also encoded by other DNA sequences in this sample. The CDR3 region is CSAGTGNTEAFF. The DNA of the CDR3 is TGCAGTGCAGGGACAGGGAACACTGAAGCTTTCTTT. The chain is built from TRBV29-1 and TRBJ1-1; 8 bases match TRBD1. The CDR3 length is 12 residues. Germline CDR1 and CDR2: SQVTM and ANQGSEA.

The chain joins TRBV18 to TRBJ2-1; 7 positions agree with TRBD1. Germline V lookup: CDR1 KGHSH, CDR2 LQKENI. V was clipped by 3 bases and J by 3 bases; unmatched bases: 8. The CDR3 runs 16 residues. This chain's CDR3 is CASSPQAGGHYNEQFF. The DNA of the CDR3 is TGTGCCAGCTCACCGCAGGCAGGGGGACACTACAATGAGCAGTTCTTC.

The chain employs TRBV2 and TRBJ2-7; 7 bases fit TRBD1. The CDR3 runs 14 residues. Looked up from germline, CDR1 is SNHLY and CDR2 is FYNNEI. Unmatched junction bases numbered 7, after V lost 5 bases and J lost 3 bases. The CDR3 nucleotides are TGTGCCAGCAGTCGAAGGGGACAGAACTACGAGCAGTACTTC. Translation: CASSRRGQNYEQYF.

The chain links TRBV6-5 to TRBJ1-6, with 7 bases lining up with TRBD1. Trimming at V came to 8 bases and at J to 7 bases, leaving 5 bases not matched to a gene. Germline CDR1 MNHEY, CDR2 SVGAGI. The CDR3 covers 13 residues. The DNA for the CDR3 is TGTGCCAGCTGGGACAGCCTCAATTCACCCCTCCACTTT. Residues: CASWDSLNSPLHF.

The V call is TRBV5-1, the J call TRBJ2-7; 7 bases align to TRBD2. V lost 3 bases to trimming and J lost 6 bases; unmatched junction nucleotides: 9. CDR1 SGHRS and CDR2 YFSETQ come from the germline V gene. This CDR3 contains 14 residues. CDR3 coding DNA: TGCGCCAGCAGCTCACTAGCGTATGCCGGCGAGCAGTACTTC. It translates to CASSSLAYAGEQYF.

The V call is TRBV5-1, the J call TRBJ2-3; 8 bases map to TRBD2. V lost 3 bases to trimming and J lost 5 bases; unmatched junction nucleotides: 8. Germline assignment: CDR1 SGHRS and CDR2 YFSETQ. The CDR3 runs to 15 residues. The CDR3 sequence: CASSSGTRGVDTQYF. CDR3 bases: TGCGCCAGCAGCTCCGGGACTAGAGGAGTAGATACGCAGTATTTT. The variable domain in full, with the rest retrieved from reference TRBV5-1 and TRBJ2-3, is KAGVTQTPRYLIKTRGQQVTLSCSPISGHRSVSWYQQTPGQGLQFLFEYFSETQRNKGNFPGRFSGRQFSNSRSEMNVSTLELGDSALYLCASSSGTRGVDTQYFGPGTRLTVL.

This clone was observed a handful of times. The V and J genes are TRBV7-9 and TRBJ2-1; weak D call: TRBD2 (5 bases). Trimming shortened V by 5 bases and J by 6 bases, and 8 bases separated the two germline ends. Germline CDR1 is SEHNR and CDR2 is FQNEAQ (reference sequence). The CDR3 covers 12 residues. The CDR3 is CASSTGFNEQFF. The CDR3 region has the DNA TGTGCCAGCAGCACGGGGTTCAATGAGCAGTTCTTC.

This clone came up once. The chain recombines TRBV7-2 with TRBJ1-6; no definite D call. V lost 4 bases and J 9 bases, leaving 10 bases between the germline ends. Germline CDR1 and CDR2: SGHTA and FQGNSA. CDR3 length: 13 residues. CDR3 protein: CASSSQGSSPLHF. CDR3 coding DNA: TGTGCCAGCAGCTCCCAAGGGAGTTCACCCCTCCACTTT.

The chain links TRBV5-1 to TRBJ2-1; possibly TRBD2 for D (6 bases). CDR1 SGHRS and CDR2 YFSETQ come from the germline V gene. Trimming left V 1 base short and J 8 bases short, with 22 bases between. CDR3 length equals 17 residues. CDR3 nucleotide sequence: TGCGCCAGCAGCTTGCCCCCTACTAGCTCCCCGGGGGATGAGCAGTTCTTC. This codes for CASSLPPTSSPGDEQFF. Full variable domain (remainder filled in from reference TRBV5-1 and TRBJ2-1): KAGVTQTPRYLIKTRGQQVTLSCSPISGHRSVSWYQQTPGQGLQFLFEYFSETQRNKGNFPGRFSGRQFSNSRSEMNVSTLELGDSALYLCASSLPPTSSPGDEQFFGPGTRLTVL.

The V call is TRBV5-1, the J call TRBJ2-1; 10 nucleotides align to TRBD1. Germline V gene sequence: CDR1 SGHRS, CDR2 YFSETQ. Germline trimming cut 3 bases from V and 3 bases from J; bases unmatched to any gene: 9. The CDR3 loop spans 17 amino acids. CDR3 in amino acids: CASSSASGTGVYNEQFF. The CDR3 DNA is TGCGCCAGCAGCTCCGCTTCCGGGACAGGGGTCTACAATGAGCAGTTCTTC. Drawing the rest from reference TRBV5-1 and TRBJ2-1, the complete variable domain is KAGVTQTPRYLIKTRGQQVTLSCSPISGHRSVSWYQQTPGQGLQFLFEYFSETQRNKGNFPGRFSGRQFSNSRSEMNVSTLELGDSALYLCASSSASGTGVYNEQFFGPGTRLTVL.

The rearrangement links TRBV11-3 to TRBJ2-7, with 10 positions matching TRBD1. Germline V gene lookup returns CDR1 SGHNT and CDR2 YENEEA. The CDR3 length is 14 residues. V was clipped by 5 bases and J by 4 bases; unmatched bases: 5. CDR3 protein: CASSPGTGEYEQYF. The CDR3 DNA reads as TGTGCCAGCAGCCCCGGGACAGGGGAATACGAGCAGTACTTC.

This sequence joins TRBV6-4 and TRBJ2-1, with 15 bases that match TRBD2. CDR1 MRHNA and CDR2 SNTAGT come from the germline V gene. The CDR3 contains 16 residues. Trimming at V came to 6 bases and at J to 10 bases, leaving 10 bases not matched to a gene. CDR3 sequence (DNA): TGTGCCAGCAGCGAGGGACTAGCGGGGGGTTTAGGCGAGCAGTTCTTC. Its translation: CASSEGLAGGLGEQFF.

This rearrangement joins TRBV5-4 to TRBJ1-6; D might be TRBD1 (5 bases). Trimming removed 5 bases from V and 2 bases from J, with 11 bases in between. CDR3 length: 15 residues. Per germline, CDR1 SGHNT and CDR2 YYREEE (reference sequence). The CDR3 nucleotides read TGTGCCAGCAGGGCAGGGCTGGCCTATAATTCACCCCTCCACTTT. This encodes CASRAGLAYNSPLHF.

The chain has TRBV7-2 and TRBJ1-2, with D perhaps matching TRBD1 (5 bases). Germline CDR1 and CDR2: SGHTA and FQGNSA. V lost 0 bases to trimming and J lost 6 bases, with 11 bases between them. The CDR3 runs 14 residues. CDR3 in amino acids: CASSLAQGRDGYTF. CDR3 nucleotide sequence: TGTGCCAGCAGCTTAGCCCAGGGCAGGGATGGCTACACCTTC.

This clone was found a few times. This chain uses TRBV3-1 (or the pseudogene TRBV3-2) with TRBJ1-2, with a possible D match to TRBD1 (5 bases). The V gene's germline CDR1 is LGHDT and CDR2 YNNKEL (reference sequence). The V gene lost 0 bases and the J gene lost 4 bases, with 15 bases spanning the gap. The CDR3 extends over 16 amino acids. The CDR3 sequence: CASSQERMGQGYGYTF. The CDR3 DNA follows: TGTGCCAGCAGCCAAGAACGGATGGGGCAGGGCTATGGCTACACCTTC.

The V gene is TRBV7-2, the J gene TRBJ2-7; D might be TRBD1 (5 bases). Deletions cut 5 bases from V and 2 bases from J, with 16 bases between. This CDR3 spans 15 amino acids. CDR1 is SGHTA, CDR2 FQGNSA, per germline. DNA for the CDR3: TGTGCCAGCAGCCGCCCATCAGGGAATCCCTACGAGCAGTACTTC. It codes for CASSRPSGNPYEQYF.

The J gene is TRBJ2-7, the V gene TRBV14, with D perhaps TRBD2 (5 bases). CDR1 and CDR2 (germline): SGHDN, FVKESK. The CDR3 loop spans 14 amino acids. V was cut by 4 bases and J by 7 bases, with 17 bases left in between. The CDR3 spells CASSLYSADLEQYF. The CDR3 DNA reads TGTGCCAGCAGCCTTTATAGCGCCGATTTGGAGCAGTACTTC. Filled out from reference TRBV14 and TRBJ2-7, the complete variable domain reads EAGVTQFPSHSVIEKGQTVTLRCDPISGHDNLYWYRRVMGKEIKFLLHFVKESKQDESGMPNNRFLAERTGGTYSTLKVQPAELEDSGVYFCASSLYSADLEQYFGPGTRLTVT.